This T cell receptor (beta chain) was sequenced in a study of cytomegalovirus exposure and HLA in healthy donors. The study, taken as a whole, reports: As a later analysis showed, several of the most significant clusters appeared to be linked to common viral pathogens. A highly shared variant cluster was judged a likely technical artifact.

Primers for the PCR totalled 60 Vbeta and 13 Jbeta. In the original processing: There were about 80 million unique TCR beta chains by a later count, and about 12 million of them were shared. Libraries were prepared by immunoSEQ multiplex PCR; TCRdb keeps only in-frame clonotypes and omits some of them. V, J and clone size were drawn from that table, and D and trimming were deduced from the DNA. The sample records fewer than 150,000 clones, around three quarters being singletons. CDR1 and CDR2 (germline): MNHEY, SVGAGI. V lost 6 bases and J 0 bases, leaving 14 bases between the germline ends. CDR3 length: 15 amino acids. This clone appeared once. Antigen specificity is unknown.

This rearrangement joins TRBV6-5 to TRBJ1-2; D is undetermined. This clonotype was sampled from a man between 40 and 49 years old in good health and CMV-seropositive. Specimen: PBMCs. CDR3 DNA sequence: TGTGCCAGCAGGCCGGCGCTGGGCCCTAACTATGGCTACACCTTC. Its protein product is CASRPALGPNYGYTF.